Given below is one T cell receptor (beta chain) in context. Its antigen is unidentified. Produced via immunoSEQ multiplex PCR; TCRdb's table is partial and in-frame only. Of around 72,000 clones in the sample, around 80% were seen once. This sample is part of a study of OX40 agonist ivuxolimab in advanced cancers. For the study at large: Patients received ivuxolimab, an intravenous treatment, every 2 weeks at 0.01 to 10 mg/kg.

The V gene's germline CDR1 is LNHDA and CDR2 SQIVND (reference sequence). This CDR3 is 16 amino acids long. Trimming cost V 5 bases and J 0 bases, with 14 bases left between them. Findings of the study overall: Circulating CD4+ and CD8+ T cells showed clonal expansion by week 6 at 0.1 to 3.0 mg/kg.

Specimen: CD4+ or CD8+ T cells sorted from blood, collected in a trial of the OX40 agonist ivuxolimab. This TCR was sampled from an adult with an advanced solid tumor such as melanoma, head and neck, liver or kidney cancer. The chain couples TRBV19 to TRBJ1-5; no clear D. As DNA, the CDR3 is TGTGCCAGTAGTGTGAACTGGCAGCTTAGCAATCAGCCCCAGCATTTT. It specifies CASSVNWQLSNQPQHF.